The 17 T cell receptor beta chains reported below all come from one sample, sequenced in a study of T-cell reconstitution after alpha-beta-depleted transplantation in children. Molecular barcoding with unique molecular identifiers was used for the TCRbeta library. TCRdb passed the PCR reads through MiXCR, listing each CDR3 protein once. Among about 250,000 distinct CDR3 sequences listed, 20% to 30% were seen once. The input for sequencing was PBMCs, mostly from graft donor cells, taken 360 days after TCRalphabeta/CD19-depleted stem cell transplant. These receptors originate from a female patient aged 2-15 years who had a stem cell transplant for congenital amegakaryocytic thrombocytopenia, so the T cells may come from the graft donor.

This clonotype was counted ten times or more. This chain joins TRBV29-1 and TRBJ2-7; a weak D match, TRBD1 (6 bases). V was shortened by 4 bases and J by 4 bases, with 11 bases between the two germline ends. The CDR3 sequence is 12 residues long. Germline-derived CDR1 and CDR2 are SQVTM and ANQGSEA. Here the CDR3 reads CSVGKGHYEQYF. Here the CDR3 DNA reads TGCAGCGTTGGAAAGGGACATTACGAGCAGTACTTC.

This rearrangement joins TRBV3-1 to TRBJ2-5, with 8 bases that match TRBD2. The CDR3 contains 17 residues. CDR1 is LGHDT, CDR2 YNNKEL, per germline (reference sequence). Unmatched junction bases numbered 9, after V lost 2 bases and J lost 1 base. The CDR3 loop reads CASSQRGVAGSQETQYF. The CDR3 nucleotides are TGTGCCAGCAGCCAAAGGGGGGTAGCGGGGAGCCAAGAGACCCAGTACTTC.

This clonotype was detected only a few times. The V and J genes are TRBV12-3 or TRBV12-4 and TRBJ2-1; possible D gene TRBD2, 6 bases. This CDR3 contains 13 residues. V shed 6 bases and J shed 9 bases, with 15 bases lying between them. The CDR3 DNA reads TGTGCCAGCAGCCATAACCTGGGGGGTGAGCAGTTCTTC. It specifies CASSHNLGGEQFF.

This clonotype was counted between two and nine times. The CDR3 loop is CASSLALAPGEETQYF. The CDR3 DNA sequence: TGTGCCAGCAGTTTAGCGCTTGCCCCGGGGGAAGAGACCCAGTACTTC. The chain is built from TRBV12-3 or TRBV12-4 and TRBJ2-5; D may be TRBD2 (6 bases). Deletions cut 0 bases from V and 3 bases from J, with 14 bases between. This CDR3 has 16 residues.

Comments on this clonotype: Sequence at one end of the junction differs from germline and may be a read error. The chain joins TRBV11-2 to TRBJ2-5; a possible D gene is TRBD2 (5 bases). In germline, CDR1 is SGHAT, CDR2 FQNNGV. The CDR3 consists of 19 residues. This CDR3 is CASSFWVRFRGLGQATQYF. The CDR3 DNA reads TGTGCCAGCAGCTTCTGGGTCCGATTTCGAGGGTTGGGTCAAGCGACCCAGTACTTC.

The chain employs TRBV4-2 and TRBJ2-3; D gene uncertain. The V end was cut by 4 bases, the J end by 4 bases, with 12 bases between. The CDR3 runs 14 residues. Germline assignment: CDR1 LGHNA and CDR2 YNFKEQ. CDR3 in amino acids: CASSLPGRADTQYF. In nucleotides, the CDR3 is TGTGCCAGCAGCCTCCCCGGACGAGCAGATACGCAGTATTTT.

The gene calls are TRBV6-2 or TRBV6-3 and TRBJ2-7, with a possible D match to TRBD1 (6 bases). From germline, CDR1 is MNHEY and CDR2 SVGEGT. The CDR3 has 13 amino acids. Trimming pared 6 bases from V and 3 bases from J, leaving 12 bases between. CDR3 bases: TGTGCCAGCAGATTTGGGGGCGGCTACGAGCAGTACTTC. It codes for CASRFGGGYEQYF.

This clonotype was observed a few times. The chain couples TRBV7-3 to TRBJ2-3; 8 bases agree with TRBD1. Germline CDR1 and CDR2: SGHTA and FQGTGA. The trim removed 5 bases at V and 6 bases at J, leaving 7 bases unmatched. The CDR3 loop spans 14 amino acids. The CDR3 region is CASSQGARRDTQYF. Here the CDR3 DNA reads TGTGCCAGCAGCCAGGGGGCTAGACGGGATACGCAGTATTTT.

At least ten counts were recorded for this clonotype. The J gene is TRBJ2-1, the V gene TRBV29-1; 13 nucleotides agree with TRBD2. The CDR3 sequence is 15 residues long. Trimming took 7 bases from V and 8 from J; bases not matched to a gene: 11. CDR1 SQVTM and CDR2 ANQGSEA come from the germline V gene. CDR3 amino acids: CSGGTSGTPIDEQFF. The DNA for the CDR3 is TGCAGCGGGGGGACTAGCGGGACCCCCATCGATGAGCAGTTCTTC.

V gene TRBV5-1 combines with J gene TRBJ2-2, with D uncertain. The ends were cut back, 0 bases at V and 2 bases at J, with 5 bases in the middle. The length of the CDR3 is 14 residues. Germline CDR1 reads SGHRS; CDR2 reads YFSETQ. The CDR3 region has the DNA TGCGCCAGCAGCTTGGTGGATAACACCGGGGAGCTGTTTTTT. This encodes CASSLVDNTGELFF.

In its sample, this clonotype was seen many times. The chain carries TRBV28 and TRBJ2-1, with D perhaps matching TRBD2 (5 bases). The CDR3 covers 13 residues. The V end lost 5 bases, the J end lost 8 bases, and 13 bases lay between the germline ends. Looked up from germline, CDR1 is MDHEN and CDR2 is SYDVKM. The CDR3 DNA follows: TGTGCCAGCAGTGGAGGAAGCGAGGATGAGCAGTTCTTC. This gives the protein CASSGGSEDEQFF.

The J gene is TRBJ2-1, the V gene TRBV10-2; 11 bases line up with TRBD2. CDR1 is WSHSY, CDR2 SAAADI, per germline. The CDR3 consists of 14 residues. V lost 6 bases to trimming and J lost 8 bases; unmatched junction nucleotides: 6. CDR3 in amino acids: CASSLAGGFDEQFF. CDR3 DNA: TGCGCCAGCAGCCTAGCGGGGGGTTTCGATGAGCAGTTCTTC.

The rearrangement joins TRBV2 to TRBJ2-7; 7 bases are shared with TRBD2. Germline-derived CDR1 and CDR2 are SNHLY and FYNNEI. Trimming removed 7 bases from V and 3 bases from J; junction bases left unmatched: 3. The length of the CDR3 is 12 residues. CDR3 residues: CASIGGIYEQYF. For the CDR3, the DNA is TGTGCCAGCATCGGGGGGATCTACGAGCAGTACTTC.

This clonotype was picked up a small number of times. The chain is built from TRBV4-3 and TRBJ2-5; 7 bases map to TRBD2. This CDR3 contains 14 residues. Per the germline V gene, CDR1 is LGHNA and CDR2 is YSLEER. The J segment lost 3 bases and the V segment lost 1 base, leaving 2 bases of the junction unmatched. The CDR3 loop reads CASSQALAEETQYF. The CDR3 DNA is TGCGCCAGCAGCCAAGCGCTAGCGGAAGAGACCCAGTACTTC.

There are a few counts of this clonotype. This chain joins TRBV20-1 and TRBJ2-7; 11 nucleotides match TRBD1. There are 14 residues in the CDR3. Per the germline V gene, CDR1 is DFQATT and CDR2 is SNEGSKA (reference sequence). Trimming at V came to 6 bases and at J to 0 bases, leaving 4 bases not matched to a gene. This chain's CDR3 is CSAAGTGGSYEQYF. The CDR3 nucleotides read TGCAGTGCAGCTGGGACAGGGGGCTCCTACGAGCAGTACTTC.

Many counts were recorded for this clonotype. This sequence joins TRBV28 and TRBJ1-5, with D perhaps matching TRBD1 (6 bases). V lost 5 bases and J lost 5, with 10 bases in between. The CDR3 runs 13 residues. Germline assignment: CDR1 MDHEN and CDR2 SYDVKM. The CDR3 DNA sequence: TGTGCCAGCAGTCCGGACAGACATCAGCCCCAGCATTTT. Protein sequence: CASSPDRHQPQHF.

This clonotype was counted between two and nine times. Here the CDR3 reads CASSLARGTGNLGELFF. The CDR3 DNA reads TGTGCCAGCAGCCTCGCCAGGGGGACGGGTAACCTCGGGGAGCTGTTTTTT. J is TRBJ2-2 and V is TRBV11-2, with TRBD1 matching over 7 bases. The junction had 16 bases not matched to a gene; V was cut back by 5 bases and J by 7 bases. Germline V CDR1 and CDR2: SGHAT, FQNNGV. The CDR3 extends over 17 amino acids.